The sequence of this T cell receptor (beta chain) was determined in a study of OX40 agonist ivuxolimab in advanced cancers. The overall study: An anti-OX40 (CD134) antibody with agonistic activity, ivuxolimab, was administered to patients.

On this clone itself: The antigen is unknown.

TCRdb keeps only in-frame clones here, not all; method: immunoSEQ multiplex PCR. The sample includes 25,000 to 30,000 clones, just over 85% of them seen just once. The germline V gene has CDR1 MNHNS and CDR2 SASEGT. V was clipped by 9 bases and J by 0 bases, with 12 bases between them. This CDR3 is built from 14 residues. Findings of the study overall: Compared with others, partial responders at 0.1-3.0 mg/kg displayed clonal expansion among the lowest. Certain nonresponders likewise exhibited a low normalized T-cell clonal expansion.

The V call is TRBV6-1, the J call TRBJ2-1; the D gene is possibly TRBD2 (5 bases). The sequence derives from an adult with an advanced solid tumor such as melanoma, head and neck, liver or kidney cancer. Sequencing used CD4+ or CD8+ T cells sorted from blood, obtained in a trial of the OX40 agonist ivuxolimab. The CDR3 DNA is TGTGCCAGAGCACTAGTGGGCTCCTACAATGAGCAGTTCTTC. Translating it yields CARALVGSYNEQFF.